These 2 T cell receptor beta chains came from one sample sequenced in a study of T cell repertoires in cytomegalovirus infection. MiXCR, applied by TCRdb to the reads, yields one record per CDR3 protein. The table shows 570,000 or so distinct CDR3 sequences, with about 40% occurring only once. The antigens of these receptors remain unknown. Here the sequenced sample was cultured PBMCs, taken from culture after CMV antigen stimulation. The receptors stem from a human donor in good health (CMV status not recorded). Some clones in this sample may be carry-over from other donors' samples.

A few counts support this clonotype. The CDR3: CASSPGRAEETQYF. The CDR3 DNA reads TGCGCCAGCAGCCCCGGTCGGGCAGAAGAGACCCAGTACTTC. This chain connects TRBV4-1 to TRBJ2-5; D gene ambiguous. The germline gives CDR1 MGHRA, CDR2 YSYEKL. V was trimmed by 4 bases and J by 3 bases, leaving 12 bases between them. This CDR3 has 14 amino acids.

A few counts support this clonotype. The J gene is TRBJ2-1, the V gene TRBV7-2; 10 nucleotides line up with TRBD2. After removal of 7 bases from V and 12 bases from J, the junction contained 15 bases not matched to a gene. The CDR3 sequence is 15 residues long. Germline CDR1 SGHTA, CDR2 FQGNSA. Here the CDR3 reads CASTPGSGRAGWQFF. In DNA form, the CDR3 reads TGTGCCAGCACCCCTGGAAGCGGGAGGGCCGGGTGGCAGTTCTTC.